This entry lists 5 T cell receptor beta chains sequenced from one sample in a study of blood T cell repertoires in COVID-19. Clones were read by immunoSEQ multiplex PCR, and TCRdb kept only the in-frame ones, dropping some. This table has over 250,000 clones, approximately 90% appearing once. The sequenced sample was PBMCs or T cells enriched from blood (not recorded which). The receptors derive from a woman under 40 who had recovered from COVID-19.

The chain combines TRBV19 with TRBJ2-5, with 14 bases lining up with TRBD2. Germline V gene data show CDR1 as LNHDA and CDR2 as SQIVND (reference sequence). V gave up 0 bases and J gave up 5 bases; unmatched junction bases: 8. CDR3 length: 18 residues. Written as DNA, the CDR3 is TGTGCCAGTAGTATAGAAGGGACTAGCGGGAGTGGCGGCGAGACCCAGTACTTC. Its translation is CASSIEGTSGSGGETQYF.

With respect to this clone: The same CDR3 also results from other DNA sequences found in this sample. J is TRBJ2-2 and V is TRBV13; D is unresolved. V lost 5 bases to trimming and J lost 1 base, with 5 bases between them. The CDR3 has 13 residues. Germline V lookup: CDR1 PRHDT, CDR2 FYEKMQ (reference sequence). The CDR3 protein is CASSLRNTGELFF. CDR3 DNA sequence: TGTGCCAGCAGCCTCAGGAACACCGGGGAGCTGTTTTTT.

This chain joins TRBV29-1 and TRBJ2-1, with D maybe TRBD2 (7 bases). Trimming left V 4 bases short and J 1 base short, with 11 bases between. Germline lookup yields CDR1 SQVTM and CDR2 ANQGSEA. The CDR3 is made up of 14 amino acids. CDR3 DNA: TGCAGCGTTGCTAGGGGGGGTTCCTACAATGAGCAGTTCTTC. As protein: CSVARGGSYNEQFF.

The V call is TRBV28, the J call TRBJ2-4; TRBD1 aligns across 12 bases. The CDR3 loop spans 17 amino acids. The germline CDR1 and CDR2 sequences are MDHEN and SYDVKM. Unmatched junction bases numbered 9, after V lost 5 bases and J lost 4 bases. CDR3 amino acids: CASSPSGGQGAKNIQYF. In DNA, the CDR3 is TGTGCCAGCAGTCCCTCTGGGGGACAGGGGGCAAAAAACATTCAGTACTTC.

This chain joins TRBV19 and TRBJ1-1; 9 nucleotides agree with TRBD1. Per the germline V gene, CDR1 is LNHDA and CDR2 is SQIVND (reference sequence). The junction had 2 bases not matched to a gene; V was cut back by 6 bases and J by 3 bases. The CDR3 extends over 13 amino acids. This CDR3 is CASSGDRDTEAFF. In DNA form, the CDR3 reads TGTGCCAGTAGCGGGGACAGGGACACTGAAGCTTTCTTT.